This TCR beta chain was retrieved from a study of T cells after posttransplantation cyclophosphamide. CDR3 length equals 14 residues. The germline V gene has CDR1 SGHRS and CDR2 YFSETQ. V dropped 2 bases and J dropped 4; count of bases not matched to a gene: 3. Findings and caveats of the study: TRB overlap between skin or GI tissue T cells and blood was limited. Recipient CMV seropositivity and CMV reactivation strongly tracked TRB clonality. Later blood repertoires were often dominated by clones from the donor CD8+ memory compartment.

In its sample, this clone was seen once. What it recognizes is unknown. TCRdb's copy holds only in-frame clones and misses some; the assay was immunoSEQ multiplex PCR. The table shows 15,000 to 20,000 clones, with 85% occurring only once. Sampled 1 year posttransplant, controls received myeloablative marrow transplants, methotrexate and a calcineurin inhibitor. The genes are TRBV5-1 and TRBJ1-1; 9 bases map to TRBD1. The specimen was PBMCs, collected after allogeneic stem cell transplant with calcineurin inhibitor and methotrexate. This TCR derives from a female patient aged 18-30 years who received an allogeneic stem cell transplant from an unrelated donor, was CMV-positive, and had acute and chronic GVHD. Some T cells may possibly be graft donor cells. As DNA, the CDR3 is TGCGCCAGCAGCTTACAGGGGGCTGTCACTGAAGCTTTCTTT. As protein: CASSLQGAVTEAFF.